The clone carrying this T cell receptor beta chain was seen a handful of times. The TCRbeta library incorporated unique molecular identifiers. Via MiXCR, TCRdb re-called the PCR reads, giving one row per CDR3 protein. The sample contains a few hundred thousand distinct CDR3 sequences, over 20% of which appear only once. The data are from a study of T-cell reconstitution after alpha-beta-depleted transplantation in children. The CDR3 sequence is 14 residues long. Unmatched junction bases numbered 12, after V lost 4 bases and J lost 11 bases. Germline V CDR1 and CDR2: SGHRS, YFSETQ. This specimen consisted of PBMCs from the stem cell graft donor, obtained from the stem cell graft. The TCR sequence derives from a human donor who donated a stem cell graft to a child with acute myeloid leukemia. The V and J genes are TRBV5-1 and TRBJ2-3; TRBD2 aligns across 8 bases. The CDR3 region is CASSRTSGPLEQYF. CDR3 bases: TGCGCCAGCAGCAGAACTAGCGGACCCCTTGAGCAGTATTTT.